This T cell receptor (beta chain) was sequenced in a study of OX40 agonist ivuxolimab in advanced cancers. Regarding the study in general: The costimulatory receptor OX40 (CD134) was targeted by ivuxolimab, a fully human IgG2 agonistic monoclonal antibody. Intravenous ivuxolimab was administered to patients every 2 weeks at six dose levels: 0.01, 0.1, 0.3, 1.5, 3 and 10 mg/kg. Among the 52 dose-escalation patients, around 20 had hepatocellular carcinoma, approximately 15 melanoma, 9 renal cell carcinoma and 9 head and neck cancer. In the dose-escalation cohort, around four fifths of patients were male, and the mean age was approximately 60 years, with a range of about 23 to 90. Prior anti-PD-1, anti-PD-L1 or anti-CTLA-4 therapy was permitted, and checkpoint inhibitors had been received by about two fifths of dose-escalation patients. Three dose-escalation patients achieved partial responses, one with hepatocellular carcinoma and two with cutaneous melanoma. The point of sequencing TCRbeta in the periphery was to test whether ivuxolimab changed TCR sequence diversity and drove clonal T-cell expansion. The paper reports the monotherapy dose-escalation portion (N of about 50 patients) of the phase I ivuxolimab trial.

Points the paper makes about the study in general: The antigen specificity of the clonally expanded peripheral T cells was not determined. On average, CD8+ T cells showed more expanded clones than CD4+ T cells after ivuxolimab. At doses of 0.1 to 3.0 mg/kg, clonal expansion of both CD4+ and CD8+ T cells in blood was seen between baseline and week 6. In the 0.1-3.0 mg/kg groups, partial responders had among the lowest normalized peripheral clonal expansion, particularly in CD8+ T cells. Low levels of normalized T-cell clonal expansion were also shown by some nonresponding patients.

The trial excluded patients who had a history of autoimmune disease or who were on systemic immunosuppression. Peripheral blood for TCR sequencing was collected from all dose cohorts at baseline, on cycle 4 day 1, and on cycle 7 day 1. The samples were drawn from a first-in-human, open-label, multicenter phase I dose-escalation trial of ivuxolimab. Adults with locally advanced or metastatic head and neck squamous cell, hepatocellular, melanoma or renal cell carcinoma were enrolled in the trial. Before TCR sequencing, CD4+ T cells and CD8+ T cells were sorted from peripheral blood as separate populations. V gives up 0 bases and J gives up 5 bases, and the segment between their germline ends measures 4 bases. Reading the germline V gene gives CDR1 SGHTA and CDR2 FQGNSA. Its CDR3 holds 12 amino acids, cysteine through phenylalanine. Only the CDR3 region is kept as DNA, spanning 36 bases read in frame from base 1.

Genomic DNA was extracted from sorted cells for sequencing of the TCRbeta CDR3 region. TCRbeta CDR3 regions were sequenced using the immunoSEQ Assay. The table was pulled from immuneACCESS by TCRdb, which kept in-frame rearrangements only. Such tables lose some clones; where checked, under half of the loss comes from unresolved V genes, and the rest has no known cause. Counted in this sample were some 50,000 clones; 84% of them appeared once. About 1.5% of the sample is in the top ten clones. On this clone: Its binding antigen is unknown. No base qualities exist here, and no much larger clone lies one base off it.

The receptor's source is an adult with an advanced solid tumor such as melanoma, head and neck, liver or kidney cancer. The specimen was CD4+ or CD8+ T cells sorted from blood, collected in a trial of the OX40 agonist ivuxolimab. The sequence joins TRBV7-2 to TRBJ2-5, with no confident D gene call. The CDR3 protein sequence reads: CASSLATETQYF. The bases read TGTGCCAGCAGCTTAGCTACCGAGACCCAGTACTTC.